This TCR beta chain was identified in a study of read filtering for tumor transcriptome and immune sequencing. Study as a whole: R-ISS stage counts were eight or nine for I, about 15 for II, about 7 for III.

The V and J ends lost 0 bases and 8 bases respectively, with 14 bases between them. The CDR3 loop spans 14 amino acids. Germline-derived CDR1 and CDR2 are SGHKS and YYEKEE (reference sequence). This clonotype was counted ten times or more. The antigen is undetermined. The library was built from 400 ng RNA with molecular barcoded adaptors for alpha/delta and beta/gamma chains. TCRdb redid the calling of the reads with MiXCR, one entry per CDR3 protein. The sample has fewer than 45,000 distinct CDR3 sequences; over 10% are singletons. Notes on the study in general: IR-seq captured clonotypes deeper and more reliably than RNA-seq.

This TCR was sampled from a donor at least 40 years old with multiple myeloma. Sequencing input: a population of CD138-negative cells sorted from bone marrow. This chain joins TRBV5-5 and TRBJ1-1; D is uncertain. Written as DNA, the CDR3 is TGTGCCAGCAGCTTGGGAACAACCGTTTGGGAAGCTTTCTTT. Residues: CASSLGTTVWEAFF.